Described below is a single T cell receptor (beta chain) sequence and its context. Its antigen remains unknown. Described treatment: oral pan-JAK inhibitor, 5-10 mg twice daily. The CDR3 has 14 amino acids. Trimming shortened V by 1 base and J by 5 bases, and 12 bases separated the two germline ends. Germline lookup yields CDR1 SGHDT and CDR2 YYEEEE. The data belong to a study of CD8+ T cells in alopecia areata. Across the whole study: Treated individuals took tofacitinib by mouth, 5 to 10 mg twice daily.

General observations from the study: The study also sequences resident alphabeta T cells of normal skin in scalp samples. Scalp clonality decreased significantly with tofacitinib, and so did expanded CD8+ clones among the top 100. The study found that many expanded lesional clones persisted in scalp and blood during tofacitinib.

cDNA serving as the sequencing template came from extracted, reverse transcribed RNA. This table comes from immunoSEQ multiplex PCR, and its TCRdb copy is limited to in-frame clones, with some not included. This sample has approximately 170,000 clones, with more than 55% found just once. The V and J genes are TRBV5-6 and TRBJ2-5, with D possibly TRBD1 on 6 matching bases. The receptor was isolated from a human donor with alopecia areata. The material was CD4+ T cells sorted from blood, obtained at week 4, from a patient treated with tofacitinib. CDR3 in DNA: TGTGCCAGCAGCTTGCCATCAGGGGAGGAGACCCAGTACTTC. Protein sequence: CASSLPSGEETQYF.